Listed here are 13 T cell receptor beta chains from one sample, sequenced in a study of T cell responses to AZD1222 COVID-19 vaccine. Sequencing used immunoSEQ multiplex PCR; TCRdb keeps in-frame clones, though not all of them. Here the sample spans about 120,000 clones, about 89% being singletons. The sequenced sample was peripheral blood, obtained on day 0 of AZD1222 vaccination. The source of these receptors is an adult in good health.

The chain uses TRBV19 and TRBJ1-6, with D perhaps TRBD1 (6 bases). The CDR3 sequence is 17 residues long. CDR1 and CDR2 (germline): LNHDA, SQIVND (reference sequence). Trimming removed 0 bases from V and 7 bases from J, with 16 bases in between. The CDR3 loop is CASSIDRTGLKNSPLHF. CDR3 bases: TGTGCCAGTAGTATAGATCGCACAGGGTTGAAGAATTCACCCCTCCACTTT.

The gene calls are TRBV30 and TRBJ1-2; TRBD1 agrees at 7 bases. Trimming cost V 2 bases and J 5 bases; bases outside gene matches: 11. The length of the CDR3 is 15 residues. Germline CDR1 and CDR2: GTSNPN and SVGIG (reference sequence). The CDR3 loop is CAWSTTGEGQYGYTF. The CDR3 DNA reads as TGTGCCTGGAGTACCACAGGCGAGGGACAGTATGGCTACACCTTC.

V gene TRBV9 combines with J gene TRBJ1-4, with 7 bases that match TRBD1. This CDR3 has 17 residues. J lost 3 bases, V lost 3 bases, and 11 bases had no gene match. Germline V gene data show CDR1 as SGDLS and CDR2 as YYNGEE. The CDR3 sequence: CASSDSQGGSSNEKLFF. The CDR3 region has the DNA TGTGCCAGCAGCGACAGCCAGGGGGGGTCCTCTAATGAAAAACTGTTTTTT.

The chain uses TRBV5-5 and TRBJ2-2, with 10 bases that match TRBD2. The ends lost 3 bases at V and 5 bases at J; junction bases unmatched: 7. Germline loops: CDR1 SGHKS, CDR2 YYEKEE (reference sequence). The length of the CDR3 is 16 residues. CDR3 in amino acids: CASSWTSGGGTGELFF. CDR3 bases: TGTGCCAGCAGCTGGACTAGCGGAGGAGGGACCGGGGAGCTGTTTTTT.

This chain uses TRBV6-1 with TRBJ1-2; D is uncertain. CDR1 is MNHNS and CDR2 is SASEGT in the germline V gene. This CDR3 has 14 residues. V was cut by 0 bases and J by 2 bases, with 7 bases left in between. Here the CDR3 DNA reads TGTGCCAGCAGTGAAGCGCTCCAGAACTATGGCTACACCTTC. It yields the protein CASSEALQNYGYTF.

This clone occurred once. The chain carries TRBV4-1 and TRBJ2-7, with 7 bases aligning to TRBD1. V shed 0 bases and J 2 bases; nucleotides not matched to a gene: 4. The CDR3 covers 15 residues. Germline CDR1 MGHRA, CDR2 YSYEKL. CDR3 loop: CASSQDPGQTYEQYF. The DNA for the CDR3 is TGCGCCAGCAGCCAAGATCCGGGACAGACCTACGAGCAGTACTTC.

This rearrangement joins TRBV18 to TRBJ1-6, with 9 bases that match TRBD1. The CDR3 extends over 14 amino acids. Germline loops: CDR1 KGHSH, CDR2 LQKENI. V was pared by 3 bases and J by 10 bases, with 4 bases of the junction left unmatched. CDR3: CASSPGTGRSPLHF. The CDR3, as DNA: TGTGCCAGCTCACCCGGGACAGGGCGGTCACCCCTCCACTTT.

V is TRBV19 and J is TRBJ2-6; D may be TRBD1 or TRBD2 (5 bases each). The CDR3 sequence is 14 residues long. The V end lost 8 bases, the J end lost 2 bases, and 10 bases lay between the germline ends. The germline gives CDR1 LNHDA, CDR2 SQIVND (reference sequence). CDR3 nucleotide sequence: TGTGCCAGTTCCGGGACGACTGGGGCCAACGTCCTGACTTTC. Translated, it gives CASSGTTGANVLTF.

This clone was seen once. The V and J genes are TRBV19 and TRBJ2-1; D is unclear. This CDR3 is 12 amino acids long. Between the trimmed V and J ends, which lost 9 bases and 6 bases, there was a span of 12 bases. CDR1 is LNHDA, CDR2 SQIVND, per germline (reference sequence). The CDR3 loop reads CASSEFSNEQFF. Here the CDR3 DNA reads TGTGCCAGCTCCGAGTTTTCCAATGAGCAGTTCTTC.

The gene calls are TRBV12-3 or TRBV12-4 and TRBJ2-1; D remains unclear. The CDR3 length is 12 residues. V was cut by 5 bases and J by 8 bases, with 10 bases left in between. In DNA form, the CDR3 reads TGTGCCAGCAGTCCCCGTGCCGATGAGCAGTTCTTC. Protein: CASSPRADEQFF.

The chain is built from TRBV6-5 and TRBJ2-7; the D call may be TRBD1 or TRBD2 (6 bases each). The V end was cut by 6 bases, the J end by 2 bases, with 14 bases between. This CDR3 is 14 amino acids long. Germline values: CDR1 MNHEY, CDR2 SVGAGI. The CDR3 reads CASSSGDSTYEQYF. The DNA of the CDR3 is TGTGCCAGCAGCTCAGGGGACTCCACCTACGAGCAGTACTTC.

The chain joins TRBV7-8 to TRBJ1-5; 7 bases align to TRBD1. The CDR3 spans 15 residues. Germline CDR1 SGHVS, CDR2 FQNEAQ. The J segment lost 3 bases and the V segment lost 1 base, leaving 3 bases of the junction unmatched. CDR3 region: CASSLDDRVNQPQHF. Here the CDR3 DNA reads TGTGCCAGCAGCTTAGACGACAGGGTCAATCAGCCCCAGCATTTT.

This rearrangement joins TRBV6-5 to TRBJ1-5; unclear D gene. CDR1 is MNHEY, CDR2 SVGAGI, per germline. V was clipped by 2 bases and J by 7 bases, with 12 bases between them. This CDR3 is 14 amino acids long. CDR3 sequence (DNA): TGTGCCAGCAGTTACGACGGCGGTGAGCAGCCCCAGCATTTT. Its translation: CASSYDGGEQPQHF.